The 10 T cell receptor beta chains listed next were all sequenced from one sample in a study of cytomegalovirus exposure and HLA in healthy donors. TCRdb keeps only in-frame clones here, not all; method: immunoSEQ multiplex PCR. Of hundreds of thousands of clones listed, 75% to 90% are singletons. Sequenced input: PBMCs. These receptors came from a woman aged 18-29 years in good health and CMV-seronegative.

The chain has TRBV6-6 and TRBJ1-5, with D unclear. The V and J ends lost 5 bases and 4 bases respectively, with 9 bases between them. The CDR3 is 13 amino acids. Germline-derived CDR1 and CDR2 are MNHNY and SVGAGI (reference sequence). The CDR3 DNA follows: TGTGCCAGCAGTCCCCCGGGGAATCAGCCCCAGCATTTT. Its translation is CASSPPGNQPQHF.

CDR3 sequence reads: CASSLSSTSGGRTDTQYF. The CDR3 DNA is TGTGCCAGCAGTTTATCGTCCACTAGCGGAGGGAGGACAGATACGCAGTATTTT. The chain has TRBV27 and TRBJ2-3; the match to TRBD2 covers 8 bases. The junction had 11 bases not matched to a gene; V was cut back by 0 bases and J by 3 bases. The CDR3 is 18 residues long. Germline V gives CDR1 MNHEY, CDR2 SMNVEV (reference sequence).

The chain links TRBV27 to TRBJ2-2, with 7 bases aligning to TRBD1. The germline V gene has CDR1 MNHEY and CDR2 SMNVEV (reference sequence). The V and J ends lost 9 bases and 6 bases, in that order; junction bases with no gene match: 13. This CDR3 comprises 15 residues. For the CDR3, the DNA is TGTGCCAGTATGTTTCGGACAGGTGTCCCCGGGGAGCTGTTTTTT. It encodes CASMFRTGVPGELFF.

V usage is TRBV19 and J usage is TRBJ2-7; a weak D match, TRBD1 (6 bases). V lost 2 bases, J lost 0 bases, and 14 bases lay in between. CDR1 LNHDA and CDR2 SQIVND come from the germline V gene (reference sequence). The CDR3 loop spans 16 amino acids. The CDR3 loop is CASSISSAGVSYEQYF. CDR3 nucleotides: TGTGCCAGTAGTATATCGTCGGCAGGGGTCTCCTACGAGCAGTACTTC.

The J gene is TRBJ1-2, the V gene TRBV6-6; no definite D call. The CDR3 consists of 13 residues. V lost 6 bases and J 4 bases, leaving 12 bases between the germline ends. CDR1 MNHNY and CDR2 SVGAGI come from the germline V gene (reference sequence). The CDR3 DNA sequence: TGTGCCAGCAGCTCAGGCAGACTCTATGGCTACACCTTC. Translation: CASSSGRLYGYTF.

The genes are TRBV25-1 and TRBJ1-4, with D possibly being TRBD1 (5 bases). V lost 2 bases and J 7 bases, leaving 14 bases between the germline ends. This CDR3 spans 15 amino acids. From germline, CDR1 is MGHDK and CDR2 SYGVNS. The CDR3 sequence is CASSELGVGSEKLFF. The CDR3 DNA is TGTGCCAGCAGTGAACTGGGGGTGGGGAGTGAAAAACTGTTTTTT. The whole variable domain, remainder taken from reference TRBV25-1 and TRBJ1-4, is EADIYQTPRYLVIGTGKKITLECSQTMGHDKMYWYQQDPGMELHLIHYSYGVNSTEKGDLSSESTVSRIRTEHFPLTLESARPSHTSQYLCASSELGVGSEKLFFGSGTQLSVL.

This sequence joins TRBV25-1 and TRBJ2-7; perhaps TRBD1 as D (7 bases). From germline, CDR1 is MGHDK and CDR2 SYGVNS. V was shortened by 2 bases and J by 2 bases, with 13 bases between the two germline ends. The CDR3 sequence is 15 residues long. CDR3 coding DNA: TGTGCCAGCAGTGAAGCGGGACAGCTAACCTACGAGCAGTACTTC. It is translated as CASSEAGQLTYEQYF.

The rearrangement links TRBV9 to TRBJ1-6; D not resolved. Germline V gene data show CDR1 as SGDLS and CDR2 as YYNGEE. The ends were cut back, 0 bases at V and 7 bases at J, with 8 bases in the middle. There are 14 residues in the CDR3. CDR3 in DNA: TGTGCCAGCAGCGTAGGGGTCCCAAATTCACCCCTCCACTTT. This encodes CASSVGVPNSPLHF.

The chain couples TRBV4-2 to TRBJ1-3; no reliable D call. V was shortened by 4 bases and J by 0 bases, with 13 bases between the two germline ends. The germline V gene has CDR1 LGHNA and CDR2 YNFKEQ. This CDR3 spans 16 amino acids. The CDR3 DNA reads TGTGCCAGCAGCCCCTTGGCAGATGCCTCTGGAAACACCATATATTTT. Amino acid sequence: CASSPLADASGNTIYF.

The chain uses TRBV9 and TRBJ2-3; 11 nucleotides line up with TRBD2. V was clipped by 0 bases and J by 3 bases; unmatched bases: 3. Per germline, CDR1 SGDLS and CDR2 YYNGEE. This CDR3 is 16 amino acids long. DNA for the CDR3: TGTGCCAGCAGCGTAGTGCTAGCGGGAGGTACAGATACGCAGTATTTT. Its protein is CASSVVLAGGTDTQYF. The full variable domain, rest sourced from reference TRBV9 and TRBJ2-3, is DSGVTQTPKHLITATGQRVTLRCSPRSGDLSVYWYQQSLDQGLQFLIQYYNGEERAKGNILERFSAQQFPDLHSELNLSSLELGDSALYFCASSVVLAGGTDTQYFGPGTRLTVL.